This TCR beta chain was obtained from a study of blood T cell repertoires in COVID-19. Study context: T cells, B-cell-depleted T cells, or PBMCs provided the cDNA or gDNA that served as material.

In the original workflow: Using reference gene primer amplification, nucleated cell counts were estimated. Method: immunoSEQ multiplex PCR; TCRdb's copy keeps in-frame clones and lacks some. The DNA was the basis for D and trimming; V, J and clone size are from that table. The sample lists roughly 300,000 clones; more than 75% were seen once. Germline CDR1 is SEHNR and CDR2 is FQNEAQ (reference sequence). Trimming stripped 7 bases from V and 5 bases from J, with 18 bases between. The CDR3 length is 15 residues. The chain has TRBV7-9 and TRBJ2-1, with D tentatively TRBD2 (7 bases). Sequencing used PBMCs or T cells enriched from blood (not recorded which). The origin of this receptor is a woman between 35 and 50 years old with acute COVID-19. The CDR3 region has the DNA TGTGCCAGCACCCCAAGGGGGAGGGCCAACAATGAGCAGTTCTTC. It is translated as CASTPRGRANNEQFF.